A selection of T cell receptor beta chains follows, all from one sample in a study of T cell responses to AZD1222 COVID-19 vaccine. The protocol was immunoSEQ multiplex PCR, while the TCRdb copy is restricted to in-frame clones and leaves out a portion. The sample has about 160,000 clones; 80% to 90% are singletons. The material sequenced was peripheral blood, taken on day 0 of AZD1222 vaccination. Receptor source: an adult in good health. Both conserved end residues are part of each CDR3. The order of the fields is CDR3 DNA, CDR3 protein, D gene, clone size, V gene, J gene, CDR3 length. D genes are given only for firm matches. The size field is filled for only some rows; it gives once, few, many or a size class.

TGTGCCAGCAGTTACGCCGGGACCGTGGTACGGGGGGAGCAGTACTTC,CASSYAGTVVRGEQYF,.,.,TRBV6-5,TRBJ2-7,16
TGCGCCAGCAGCTGGGGACAGGGCGAGCAGTACTTC,CASSWGQGEQYF,TRBD1,.,TRBV5-1,TRBJ2-7,12
TGTGCCAGCCGCCTGGGACCCCCGTCGGGGGAGCTGTTTTTT,CASRLGPPSGELFF,.,.,TRBV6-2/TRBV6-3,TRBJ2-2,14
TGTGCCAGCGCCCCGACCAGGGGCGAAAAACTGTTTTTT,CASAPTRGEKLFF,.,.,TRBV2,TRBJ1-4,13
TGTGCCAGCACCGGCGTCCGGACGATTGAAAAACTGTTTTTT,CASTGVRTIEKLFF,.,.,TRBV7-9,TRBJ1-4,14
TGTGCCAGCAGCTTAAACCCCGGGTTAGCAGACAATGAGCAGTTCTTC,CASSLNPGLADNEQFF,.,.,TRBV7-2,TRBJ2-1,16
TGCGCCAGCAGCCAAGATACTCTCTACGAGCAGTACTTC,CASSQDTLYEQYF,.,.,TRBV4-1,TRBJ2-7,13
TGTGCCAGCAGCTCCGCTTTAACAGGGGGACGCGCCCAAAACATTCAGTACTTC,CASSSALTGGRAQNIQYF,TRBD1,.,TRBV7-9,TRBJ2-4,18
TGTGCCAGCAGCTTGGGAGGACAGGGGGACGGTGGCTACACCTTC,CASSLGGQGDGGYTF,TRBD1,.,TRBV5-6,TRBJ1-2,15
TGTGCCAGCTCAGCTCCCACAGGGACAAACCTTGGAAACACCATATATTTT,CASSAPTGTNLGNTIYF,.,.,TRBV18,TRBJ1-3,17
TGTGCCAGCAGCGCGACTAGCGGGGGGGCCGATGAGCAGTTCTTC,CASSATSGGADEQFF,TRBD2,once,TRBV7-9,TRBJ2-1,15
TGTGCCAGCAGACAAACAGGGGGCGCGGGTCAGCCCCAGCATTTT,CASRQTGGAGQPQHF,TRBD1,.,TRBV6-5,TRBJ1-5,15
TGTGCCAGCAGCCATGGCGGTGGTGGCTACACCTTC,CASSHGGGGYTF,.,.,TRBV3-1/TRBV3-2,TRBJ1-2,12
TGTGCCAGCAGTGAAGTTGCGGGGAAAGCCAAAAACATTCAGTACTTC,CASSEVAGKAKNIQYF,.,.,TRBV2,TRBJ2-4,16
TGTGCCAGCACCGGGAGGGACAAGTCCCAAGAGACCCAGTACTTC,CASTGRDKSQETQYF,TRBD2,.,TRBV6-5,TRBJ2-5,15
TGTGCCAGCTCTCCGCTCGGGGCCCCCGGCTCTGGGGCCAACGTCCTGACTTTC,CASSPLGAPGSGANVLTF,.,.,TRBV6-4,TRBJ2-6,18
TGTGCCAGCTCACCCCAGAAGGGGACCCAGTACTTC,CASSPQKGTQYF,.,once,TRBV18,TRBJ2-5,12
TGCGCCAGCAGCTTCTCCGGGACAGGGTATGGCTACACCTTC,CASSFSGTGYGYTF,TRBD1,.,TRBV5-1,TRBJ1-2,14
TGTGCCAGTATCGACATAGGACAGGGTTCCTATTCACCCCTCCACTTT,CASIDIGQGSYSPLHF,TRBD1,.,TRBV2,TRBJ1-6,16
TGTGCCACCCAAGAGCTAGCGGGGGCTCGTGAGACCCAGTACTTC,CATQELAGARETQYF,TRBD2,.,TRBV6-5,TRBJ2-5,15
TGTGCCAGCACCCAAGGGGGAAATTCACCCCTCCACTTT,CASTQGGNSPLHF,.,.,TRBV9,TRBJ1-6,13
TGTGCCAGCAGTTTCGATGGGAACTATGGCTACACCTTC,CASSFDGNYGYTF,.,.,TRBV12-3/TRBV12-4,TRBJ1-2,13
TGCGCCAGCAGCCAGAGTGGTCTTCGATCCTACGAGCAGTACTTC,CASSQSGLRSYEQYF,.,.,TRBV5-1,TRBJ2-7,15
TGTGCCAGCGGGACTACCCAAGAGACCCAGTACTTC,CASGTTQETQYF,TRBD2,.,TRBV28,TRBJ2-5,12
TGCGCCAGCAGTCCCCTTAACCCTAGCACAGATACGCAGTATTTT,CASSPLNPSTDTQYF,.,.,TRBV23-1,TRBJ2-3,15
TGTGCCAGCAGCTTATCTGGCTTCACAGATACGCAATATTTT,CASSLSGFTDTQYF,.,.,TRBV7-2,TRBJ2-3,14
TGTGCCACCAGTGAGGTGGACAGCACAGATACGCAGTATTTT,CATSEVDSTDTQYF,.,.,TRBV24-1,TRBJ2-3,14
TGTGCCAGCAGCTATGACCATAGCAATCAGCCCCAGCATTTT,CASSYDHSNQPQHF,.,.,TRBV5-5,TRBJ1-5,14
TGTGCCAGCAGGACTTCCGGGTTCTCCTATAATTCACCCCTCCACTTT,CASRTSGFSYNSPLHF,.,.,TRBV2,TRBJ1-6,16
TGTGCCAGCAGCCCCGACAGGATCCTTACTAACTATGGCTACACCTTC,CASSPDRILTNYGYTF,.,.,TRBV3-1/TRBV3-2,TRBJ1-2,16
TGTGCCAGCAGTTTAATGGAGACCCAGTACTTC,CASSLMETQYF,.,.,TRBV12-3/TRBV12-4,TRBJ2-5,11
TGTGCTAGCAGCTTTGCTATAGGATCTGGAAACACCATATATTTT,CASSFAIGSGNTIYF,.,.,TRBV7-7,TRBJ1-3,15
TGTGCCAGCAGCTTGCGGGGGACAGGGGCTATTAGCAATCAGCCCCAGCATTTT,CASSLRGTGAISNQPQHF,TRBD1,.,TRBV7-2,TRBJ1-5,18
TGTGCCAGCTCTCGGGACAGGGGTGGCAAAAACATTCAGTACTTC,CASSRDRGGKNIQYF,TRBD1,.,TRBV18,TRBJ2-4,15
TGTGCCAGCAGTTTGAGACAGGGCGGCACTGAAGCTTTCTTT,CASSLRQGGTEAFF,TRBD1,.,TRBV27,TRBJ1-1,14
TGTGCCAGCAGCTTGTGGGGGAGCTCCTACAATGAGCAGTTCTTC,CASSLWGSSYNEQFF,.,.,TRBV7-6,TRBJ2-1,15
TGTGCCTGGAGTGTACGGCAGGGGAATGGCTACACCTTC,CAWSVRQGNGYTF,.,.,TRBV30,TRBJ1-2,13
TGTGCCAGCAGTTTCGGGACCCAGACTGAAGCTTTCTTT,CASSFGTQTEAFF,.,.,TRBV27,TRBJ1-1,13
TGTGCCAGCAGCCGAGGACAGCCCGACTATGGCTACACCTTC,CASSRGQPDYGYTF,.,.,TRBV7-9,TRBJ1-2,14
TGTGCCAGCAGCGTAGTGCCCTCCCCCAATGAGCAGTTCTTC,CASSVVPSPNEQFF,.,.,TRBV9,TRBJ2-1,14
TGTGCCAGCAGCCCGTTCTCCGGAAACACCGGGGAGCTGTTTTTT,CASSPFSGNTGELFF,.,.,TRBV9,TRBJ2-2,15
TGTGCCAGCTCACCACCGGGCGGGACGGCGAACTCTGGGGCCAACGTCCTGACTTTC,CASSPPGGTANSGANVLTF,.,.,TRBV18,TRBJ2-6,19
TGTGCCAGTAGTAACCGACAGGGGTTGAACACCGGGGAGCTGTTTTTT,CASSNRQGLNTGELFF,TRBD1,.,TRBV19,TRBJ2-2,16
TGCGCCAGCAGCGTGACAGAACTGAACACTGAAGCTTTCTTT,CASSVTELNTEAFF,.,.,TRBV5-1,TRBJ1-1,14
TGTGCCAGCAGCCAATCGCAGCTGGGGGCTGGGGCCAACGTCCTGACTTTC,CASSQSQLGAGANVLTF,.,.,TRBV4-2,TRBJ2-6,17
TGTGCCAGCAGCTTCGGACAGGGGAGGGGATCAGGAGAGACCCAGTACTTC,CASSFGQGRGSGETQYF,TRBD1,.,TRBV7-2,TRBJ2-5,17
TGCGCCAGCAGTCGGGTGAGAATCGGGAGGGTCGGGAATCAGCCCCAGCATTTT,CASSRVRIGRVGNQPQHF,.,.,TRBV23-1,TRBJ1-5,18
TGTGCCAGCTCACCCGGGACAGGGGTGTTTGACACCATATATTTT,CASSPGTGVFDTIYF,TRBD1,.,TRBV18,TRBJ1-3,15
TGTGCCTGGAGTTCTAATATGAATGAGCAGTTCTTC,CAWSSNMNEQFF,.,.,TRBV30,TRBJ2-1,12
TGTGCCAGCAGCTTGGTAGGCAGAAACACTGAAGCTTTCTTT,CASSLVGRNTEAFF,.,few,TRBV5-4,TRBJ1-1,14